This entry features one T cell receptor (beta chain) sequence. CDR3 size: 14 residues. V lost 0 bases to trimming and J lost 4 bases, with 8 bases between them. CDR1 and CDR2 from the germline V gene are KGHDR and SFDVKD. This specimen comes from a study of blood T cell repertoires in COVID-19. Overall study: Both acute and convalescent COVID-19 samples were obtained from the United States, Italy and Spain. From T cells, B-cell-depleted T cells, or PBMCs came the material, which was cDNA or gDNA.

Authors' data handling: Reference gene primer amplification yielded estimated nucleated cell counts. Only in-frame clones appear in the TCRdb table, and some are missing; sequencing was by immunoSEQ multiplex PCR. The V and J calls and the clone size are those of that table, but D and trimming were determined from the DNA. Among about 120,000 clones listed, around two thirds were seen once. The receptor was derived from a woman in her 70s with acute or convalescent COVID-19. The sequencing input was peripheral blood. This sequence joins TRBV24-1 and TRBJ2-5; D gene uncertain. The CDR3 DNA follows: TGTGCCACCAGTGATTTGGGTAGCCCAGAGACCCAGTACTTC. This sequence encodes CATSDLGSPETQYF.